A selection of T cell receptor beta chains follows, all from one sample in a study of metastatic and nonmetastatic thyroid tumors. MiXCR reprocessed the PCR reads for TCRdb. The sample lists some 26,000 clones, roughly a quarter occurring once. The sequencing sample was made of blood. The receptor set was obtained from a male donor with papillary thyroid cancer or a benign thyroid nodule (not recorded which). Some clones in this sample may be carry-over from other donors' samples. The CDR3 runs from the conserved cysteine through the conserved F or W. D genes are given only for firm matches. Expanded clones get a size class; other rows say once, few or many, or leave the size out.

J,D,V,size,DNA,CDR3
TRBJ2-4,.,TRBV20-1,many,TGCAGTGCTAGTGGGGCCAACATTCAGTACTTC,CSASGANIQYF
TRBJ2-7,.,TRBV11-3,.,TGTGCCAGCAGCCTCGAACCTTACGAGCAGTACTTC,CASSLEPYEQYF
TRBJ1-2,TRBD1,TRBV5-4,.,TGTGCCAGCAGCCCAGGGGGGATGGGTGGCTACACCTTC,CASSPGGMGGYTF
TRBJ2-2,.,TRBV2,once,TGTGCCAGCAGTGATTCCCCCGGGGGAAGGGGCGGGGAGCTGTTTTTT,CASSDSPGGRGGELFF
TRBJ1-2,TRBD1,TRBV5-1,.,TGCGCCAGCGCACAGGGGGCGAGGGGCTACACCTTC,CASAQGARGYTF
TRBJ1-5,TRBD1,TRBV28,many,TGTGCCAGCAGTCCCGGGGACAGGGGCGGTCAGCCCCAGCATTTT,CASSPGDRGGQPQHF
TRBJ2-5,.,TRBV19,.,TGTGCCGGTCGAGTGGGAAGTAGGAGTTTGGAGACCCAGTACTTC,CAGRVGSRSLETQYF
TRBJ2-6,.,TRBV5-1,.,TGCGCCAGCAGCTTGGGCTGGGGCCTGACCGCCCTGGGGGGGGGCAACGCCCTGACTTTC,CASSLGWGLTALGGGNALTF
TRBJ2-3,.,TRBV5-6,.,TGTGCCAGCACCTTCATGACCCGAAGTGATACGCACTATTTT,CASTFMTRSDTHYF
TRBJ2-3,.,TRBV6-1,few,TGTGCCAGCAGTGAATTGCTTATAAGAGGACTTAACACAGATACGCAGTATTTT,CASSELLIRGLNTDTQYF
TRBJ2-1,.,TRBV3-1,many,TGTGCCAGCAGCCACCAATCCTCTTTTTCCAGCTCCTACAATGAGCAGTTCTTC,CASSHQSSFSSSYNEQFF
TRBJ2-7,TRBD1,TRBV5-1,.,TGCGCCAGCAGCTTGGGACAGGGGGTAGCGTACGAGCAGTACTTC,CASSLGQGVAYEQYF
TRBJ2-7,.,TRBV12-3/TRBV12-4,medium-sized,TGTGCCAGCAGTGGAGGGGGACCGATTGTAGAGCAGTACTTC,CASSGGGPIVEQYF
TRBJ2-1,TRBD2,TRBV24-1,medium-sized,TGTGCCACCAGTGATCCGAGCGGGAGGGCTACGGATGAGCAGTTCTTC,CATSDPSGRATDEQFF
TRBJ1-5,.,TRBV12-3/TRBV12-4,.,TGTGCCAGCAACATGGGGGGAGGTCTCAATCAGCCCCAGCATTTT,CASNMGGGLNQPQHF
TRBJ1-5,.,TRBV28,many,TGTGCCAGCAGTTTAAAGGTTCAGCCCCAGCATTTT,CASSLKVQPQHF
TRBJ2-2,TRBD1,TRBV19,many,TGTGCCAGTCTTAGGGACAGGGCACGGGGGGAGCTGTTTTTT,CASLRDRARGELFF
TRBJ2-7,TRBD1,TRBV6-1,.,TGTGCCAGCTCGACAGGGGGGGACCCGAACTACGAGCAGTACTTC,CASSTGGDPNYEQYF
TRBJ1-2,TRBD1,TRBV5-1,many,TGCGCCAGCAGCTTTATGACAGGGCAACCTTATGGCTACACCTTC,CASSFMTGQPYGYTF
TRBJ2-3,.,TRBV9,.,TGTGCCAGCAGCGTCGTCCAGACAGATACGCAGTATTTT,CASSVVQTDTQYF
TRBJ2-7,.,TRBV28,.,TGTGCCAGCAGTTTGGTCACCATCGAGCATTACTTC,CASSLVTIEHYF
TRBJ1-4,TRBD1,TRBV16,many,TGTGCCAGCAGCCAATGGGACAGCTTAGCAACTAATGAAAAACTGTTTTTT,CASSQWDSLATNEKLFF
TRBJ2-7,.,TRBV19,medium-sized,TGTGCCAGTAGTAGCCTACTGGACTACGAGCAGTACTTC,CASSSLLDYEQYF
TRBJ1-2,.,TRBV20-1,many,TGCAGTGCTAGAGATTTCAGGCAGAATAACTATGGCTACACCTTC,CSARDFRQNNYGYTF
TRBJ2-7,TRBD1,TRBV5-1,.,TGCGCCAGCAGCTTTGCCCCTGGACAGGGAATGTGGGAGCAGTACTTC,CASSFAPGQGMWEQYF
TRBJ2-7,.,TRBV10-3,medium-sized,TGTGCCATCAGTGGTGACGCCTACGAGCAGTACTTC,CAISGDAYEQYF
TRBJ2-3,TRBD2,TRBV11-1,many,TGTGCCAGCAGCCCGGGGACTAGCGGGAGATCCGATACGCAGTATTTT,CASSPGTSGRSDTQYF
TRBJ2-3,.,TRBV27,many,TGTGCCAGCACCCGAGGGAATACGCAGTATTTT,CASTRGNTQYF
TRBJ2-7,.,TRBV4-1,.,TGCGCCAGCAGCCAGGGTACTGCAATCTCCTACGAGCAGTACTTC,CASSQGTAISYEQYF
TRBJ2-5,.,TRBV9,many,TGTGCCAGCAGCGTATCATCTGGGGGAACGGTGACCCAGTACTTC,CASSVSSGGTVTQYF
TRBJ1-5,.,TRBV6-2/TRBV6-3,.,TGTGCCAGCAGAAAGAATAGCAATCAGGCCCAGAAGTTT,CASRKNSNQAQKF
TRBJ2-1,.,TRBV10-3,many,TGTGCCATCAACAAGGCGGACTACAATGAGCAGTTCTTC,CAINKADYNEQFF
TRBJ2-5,.,TRBV5-4,many,TGTGCCAGCAGCTTAGACGGGGTGGAGACCCAGTACTTC,CASSLDGVETQYF
TRBJ1-5,.,TRBV20-1,many,TGCAGTGCTAGTTTTTCGGATCAGCCCCAGCATTTT,CSASFSDQPQHF
TRBJ2-1,.,TRBV2,many,TGTGCCAGCAGCTATGATCAGCTGAGTTGGTTCTTC,CASSYDQLSWFF
TRBJ2-2,.,TRBV5-1,.,TGCGCCAGCAGCCCTATACCTCGTGGGCAACTCCGATCCGGGGAGCTGTTTTTT,CASSPIPRGQLRSGELFF
TRBJ2-7,.,TRBV7-9,many,TGTGCCAGCAGCTTAGATACGTCCGAGCAGTACTTC,CASSLDTSEQYF
TRBJ2-2,.,TRBV4-2,.,TGTGCCAGCAGCCCAGCGTTACATAACACCGGGGAGCTGTTCTTT,CASSPALHNTGELFF
TRBJ2-7,TRBD1,TRBV12-3/TRBV12-4,medium-sized,TGTGCCAGCAGGCCGAGGACAGGAAGCTCCTACGAGCAGTACTTC,CASRPRTGSSYEQYF
TRBJ2-7,.,TRBV28,.,TGTGCCAGCAGAGGGGGGACGGCGAACGAGCAGTACTTC,CASRGGTANEQYF
TRBJ2-7,.,TRBV12-3/TRBV12-4,few,TGTGCCAGCAGCCGCTTGGGAAGCTCCTACGAGCAGTACTTC,CASSRLGSSYEQYF
TRBJ1-5,.,TRBV18,many,TGTGCCAGCTCACCGGGAAATCAGCCCCAGCATTTT,CASSPGNQPQHF
TRBJ2-1,TRBD2,TRBV10-1,few,TGCGCCAGCAGTGAGTCGGGACTAGCGGGAGGTTATGAGCAGTTCTTC,CASSESGLAGGYEQFF
TRBJ2-7,.,TRBV28,few,TGTGCCAGCAGTTTAATCAGGTTATCCTACGAGCAGTACTTC,CASSLIRLSYEQYF
TRBJ1-1,.,TRBV11-2,many,TGTGCCAGCAGACGCCAGATGAACACTGAAGCTTTCTTT,CASRRQMNTEAFF
TRBJ1-3,TRBD1,TRBV14,.,TGTGCCAACATCCCACAGGGGGCTGGAAACACCATATATTTT,CANIPQGAGNTIYF
TRBJ1-1,TRBD1,TRBV5-6,many,TGTGCCAGCAGCTTTAACAGGGGTTTCGCCACTGAAGCTTTCTTT,CASSFNRGFATEAFF
TRBJ1-6,.,TRBV5-8,many,TGTGCCAGCAGCGTAGGGGGTTGGTCACCCCTCCACTTT,CASSVGGWSPLHF
TRBJ2-6,.,TRBV9,many,TGTGCCAGCAGCGTAGTCGCTCTGGGGGCCAACGTCCTGACTTTC,CASSVVALGANVLTF
TRBJ2-6,.,TRBV12-3/TRBV12-4,many,TGTGCCAGCACCACACCGGACGGCCGACACTCTGGGGCCAACGTCCTGACTTTC,CASTTPDGRHSGANVLTF
TRBJ2-1,.,TRBV11-2,many,TGTGCCAGCAGCCCTGGAGGTGGTGCCTCTCACAATGAGCAGTTCTTC,CASSPGGGASHNEQFF
TRBJ2-7,TRBD2,TRBV7-9,.,TGTGCCAGCAGCTTAAGCGGGATGCACGAGCAGTACTTC,CASSLSGMHEQYF
TRBJ2-7,TRBD1,TRBV20-1,.,TGCAGTGCTAGAAAGCCCGAGGGACAGTTCTACGAGCAGTACTTC,CSARKPEGQFYEQYF
TRBJ1-5,TRBD1,TRBV18,many,TGTGCCAGCTCACTACAGGGGGCTCCGTTGGTGAGCAATCAGCCCCAGCATTTT,CASSLQGAPLVSNQPQHF
TRBJ1-5,TRBD1,TRBV4-1,once,TGCGCCAGCAGCCAGGCACCGGGACAGGGGTATCAGCCCCAGCATTTT,CASSQAPGQGYQPQHF
TRBJ2-7,.,TRBV7-8,.,TGTGCCAGCAGCCCAGGACGACTCCTAGACGTCGACGAGCAGTACTTC,CASSPGRLLDVDEQYF